A selection of T cell receptor beta chains follows, all from one sample in a study of blood T cell repertoires in COVID-19. Sequencing was performed with immunoSEQ multiplex PCR; in TCRdb, only in-frame clones are kept and a portion is missing. The repertoire holds some 68,000 clones, 90% to 95% seen once, with less than 9% in the top ten. The sample was peripheral blood. Every receptor here comes from a man aged 35 to 55 with COVID-19, enrolled during active disease. CDR3s include the opening cysteine and the closing phenylalanine or tryptophan. D genes are given only for firm matches. Rows may omit the clone size; those that give it use once, few, many or a size class.

TRBV4-1	TRBJ1-5	NA	once	CASSPTEYSNQPQHF	TGCGCCAGCAGCCCCACAGAATATAGCAATCAGCCCCAGCATTTT
TRBV7-9	TRBJ2-7	NA	NA	CASSPRQYEQYF	TGTGCCAGCAGCCCTCGACAGTACGAGCAGTACTTC
TRBV5-1	TRBJ1-5	NA	NA	CASSLAGPASNQPQHF	TGCGCCAGCAGCTTGGCTGGGCCAGCTTCAAATCAGCCCCAGCATTTT
TRBV11-2	TRBJ2-1	TRBD2	NA	CASSTRTSGGPSSYNEQFF	TGTGCCAGCAGCACTAGGACTAGCGGGGGGCCTAGCTCCTACAATGAGCAGTTCTTC
TRBV19	TRBJ2-7	NA	NA	CASSIQASYEQYF	TGTGCCAGTAGTATCCAGGCCTCCTACGAGCAGTACTTC
TRBV19	TRBJ1-6	NA	NA	CASRYSPGNSPLHF	TGTGCCAGTAGATACAGCCCGGGGAATTCACCCCTCCACTTT
TRBV5-1	TRBJ2-2	NA	once	CASRGTVANTGELFF	TGCGCCAGCCGGGGGACGGTCGCGAACACCGGGGAGCTGTTTTTT
TRBV5-1	TRBJ1-1	NA	NA	CASSFSGTEAFF	TGCGCCAGCAGCTTTAGTGGCACTGAAGCTTTCTTT
TRBV3-1/TRBV3-2	TRBJ2-7	TRBD1	NA	CASSQDEGAFSLEQYF	TGTGCCAGCAGCCAAGATGAGGGGGCGTTCTCGCTCGAGCAGTACTTC
TRBV19	TRBJ2-5	TRBD2	once	CASSISGGGGQETQYF	TGTGCCAGTAGTATAAGCGGCGGGGGGGGACAAGAGACCCAGTACTTC
TRBV30	TRBJ2-5	TRBD1	NA	CAWKRGGLETQYF	TGTGCCTGGAAACGAGGGGGCCTGGAGACCCAGTACTTC
TRBV6-5	TRBJ2-5	TRBD1	once	CASRDRDQETQYF	TGTGCCAGCAGGGACAGGGACCAAGAGACCCAGTACTTC
TRBV10-3	TRBJ2-2	TRBD1	NA	CAISRTGEDTGELFF	TGTGCCATCAGCAGGACAGGGGAGGACACCGGGGAGCTGTTTTTT
TRBV2	TRBJ1-4	NA	NA	CASSSWGGSNEKLFF	TGTGCCAGCAGTTCCTGGGGGGGTTCTAATGAAAAACTGTTTTTT
TRBV3-1/TRBV3-2	TRBJ1-1	NA	NA	CASGLAPTGEAFF	TGTGCCAGCGGCCTCGCTCCGACAGGAGAAGCTTTCTTT
TRBV9	TRBJ2-5	NA	NA	CASTTSDSGTQYF	TGTGCCAGCACCACCTCCGACTCTGGGACCCAGTACTTC
TRBV12-3/TRBV12-4	TRBJ2-3	NA	once	CASSRNTDTQYF	TGTGCCAGCAGCCGTAATACAGATACGCAGTATTTT
TRBV9	TRBJ1-6	TRBD1	NA	CASSVWDRGINGSPLHF	TGTGCCAGCAGCGTTTGGGACAGGGGTATAAACGGCTCACCCCTCCACTTT
TRBV3-1/TRBV3-2	TRBJ1-4	TRBD1	NA	CASSSTETGAEKLFF	TGTGCCAGCAGCTCCACGGAGACAGGGGCTGAAAAACTGTTTTTT
TRBV5-1	TRBJ2-3	TRBD1	NA	CASSLRGQGVSTDTQYF	TGCGCCAGCAGCTTGCGGGGACAGGGGGTCAGCACAGATACGCAGTATTTT
TRBV3-1/TRBV3-2	TRBJ2-1	NA	NA	CASSQVYIEQFF	TGTGCCAGCAGCCAAGTTTATATTGAGCAGTTCTTC
TRBV7-7	TRBJ2-5	TRBD1	NA	CASSLTGGRMETQYF	TGTGCCAGCAGCTTAACAGGGGGCAGGATGGAGACCCAGTACTTC
TRBV15	TRBJ1-1	NA	once	CATSRTGEKTEAFF	TGTGCCACCAGCAGGACCGGGGAAAAGACTGAAGCTTTCTTT
TRBV6-6	TRBJ2-7	NA	NA	CASSYTTRAYEQYF	TGTGCCAGCAGTTACACGACCCGGGCCTACGAGCAGTACTTC
TRBV15	TRBJ2-5	NA	NA	CATSRDLRQGYETQYF	TGTGCCACCAGCAGAGATCTTCGGCAGGGTTATGAGACCCAGTACTTC
TRBV27	TRBJ1-2	NA	NA	CASSSSQGTYGYTF	TGTGCCAGCAGTTCGTCGCAGGGTACCTATGGCTACACCTTC
TRBV4-2	TRBJ2-3	NA	NA	CASSQTGKDTQYF	TGTGCCAGCAGCCAAACAGGAAAGGATACGCAGTATTTT
TRBV10-1	TRBJ2-3	TRBD2	NA	CASSLGTSGYTDTQYF	TGCGCCAGCAGTCTCGGGACTAGCGGCTACACAGATACGCAGTATTTT
TRBV5-1	TRBJ2-1	NA	NA	CASSFDFDNEQFF	TGCGCCAGCAGCTTTGACTTCGACAATGAGCAGTTCTTC
TRBV12-3/TRBV12-4	TRBJ2-5	NA	NA	CASNQGSETQYF	TGTGCCAGCAATCAGGGGTCGGAGACCCAGTACTTC
TRBV4-2	TRBJ2-1	TRBD2	NA	CASSQGDYDHNEQFF	TGTGCCAGCAGCCAAGGGGACTACGACCACAATGAGCAGTTCTTC
TRBV6-1	TRBJ2-1	NA	NA	CASSEGIYNEQFF	TGTGCCAGCAGTGAGGGCATTTACAATGAGCAGTTCTTC
TRBV9	TRBJ2-3	NA	NA	CASSTGLSRVDTQYF	TGTGCCAGCAGCACCGGACTAAGTAGGGTAGATACGCAGTATTTT
TRBV5-1	TRBJ1-2	TRBD1	NA	CASSLGQGASRGYTF	TGCGCCAGCAGCTTGGGACAGGGGGCTTCTAGGGGCTACACCTTC
TRBV28	TRBJ1-1	TRBD1	NA	CASTQPGTGFLLTEAFF	TGTGCCAGCACTCAACCCGGGACAGGTTTTCTTCTCACTGAAGCTTTCTTT
TRBV30	TRBJ1-2	NA	NA	CAWSVSARGNGYTF	TGTGCCTGGAGTGTCTCGGCCAGGGGCAATGGCTACACCTTC
TRBV19	TRBJ1-5	TRBD1	NA	CASSEQGDGNQPQHF	TGTGCCAGTAGCGAACAGGGGGACGGCAATCAGCCCCAGCATTTT
TRBV27	TRBJ1-1	NA	NA	CASRRGMNTEAFF	TGTGCCAGCAGAAGGGGGATGAACACTGAAGCTTTCTTT
TRBV19	TRBJ2-5	TRBD2	NA	CASRARSGGGETQYF	TGTGCCAGCCGGGCCCGTAGCGGGGGTGGAGAGACCCAGTACTTC
TRBV27	TRBJ1-6	NA	NA	CASSSGVSYNSPLHF	TGTGCCAGCAGTTCCGGGGTCTCCTATAATTCACCCCTCCACTTT